Listed below are T cell receptor beta chains from one sample, sequenced in a study of cytomegalovirus exposure and HLA in healthy donors. TCRdb keeps only in-frame clones here, not all; method: immunoSEQ multiplex PCR. The sample lists about 150,000 clones, 75% to 90% seen once, with approximately 6.7% in the top ten. Sequencing was performed on PBMCs. Every receptor here comes from a man younger than 40 in good health and CMV-seropositive. CDR3s include the opening cysteine and the closing phenylalanine or tryptophan. The order of the fields is V gene, D gene, J gene, clone size, CDR3 protein, CDR3 DNA. D genes are given only for firm matches. Clone size is stated in some rows and not others, as once, few, many or a class when expanded.

v_call: TRBV6-5
d_call: NA
j_call: TRBJ2-2
clone_size: once
cdr3_aa: CASSLHRVNTGELFF
cdr3_nt: TGTGCCAGCAGTTTGCACAGAGTGAACACCGGGGAGCTGTTTTTT

v_call: TRBV2
d_call: TRBD2
j_call: TRBJ2-7
clone_size: NA
cdr3_aa: CASSFNSGRASYEQYF
cdr3_nt: TGTGCCAGCAGTTTTAATAGCGGGAGGGCCAGCTACGAGCAGTACTTC

v_call: TRBV28
d_call: NA
j_call: TRBJ1-2
clone_size: NA
cdr3_aa: CASSLYGSGGYTF
cdr3_nt: TGTGCCAGCAGTTTATACGGGTCGGGAGGCTACACCTTC

v_call: TRBV19
d_call: NA
j_call: TRBJ1-4
clone_size: NA
cdr3_aa: CASTEFTGTGKLFF
cdr3_nt: TGTGCCAGTACCGAATTCACAGGGACCGGAAAACTGTTTTTT

v_call: TRBV6-5
d_call: TRBD1
j_call: TRBJ2-7
clone_size: NA
cdr3_aa: CASSRRGQGQYEQYF
cdr3_nt: TGTGCCAGCAGTCGAAGGGGGCAGGGCCAATACGAGCAGTACTTC

v_call: TRBV7-3
d_call: NA
j_call: TRBJ2-5
clone_size: NA
cdr3_aa: CASRARGNQETQYF
cdr3_nt: TGTGCCAGCAGGGCTCGGGGAAACCAAGAGACCCAGTACTTC

v_call: TRBV9
d_call: NA
j_call: TRBJ2-2
clone_size: NA
cdr3_aa: CASSGVLNTGELFF
cdr3_nt: TGTGCCAGCTCAGGGGTGTTGAACACCGGGGAGCTGTTTTTT

v_call: TRBV15
d_call: NA
j_call: TRBJ1-1
clone_size: NA
cdr3_aa: CATSRDLMSGNTEAFF
cdr3_nt: TGTGCCACCAGCAGAGATCTAATGTCGGGGAACACTGAAGCTTTCTTT

v_call: TRBV7-8
d_call: TRBD1
j_call: TRBJ1-4
clone_size: NA
cdr3_aa: CASSGRTGGDEKLFF
cdr3_nt: TGTGCCAGCAGCGGAAGGACAGGGGGCGATGAAAAACTGTTTTTT

v_call: TRBV2
d_call: TRBD2
j_call: TRBJ2-3
clone_size: NA
cdr3_aa: CASRLAGSTDTQYF
cdr3_nt: TGTGCCAGCAGGCTAGCGGGAAGCACAGATACGCAGTATTTT

v_call: TRBV15
d_call: NA
j_call: TRBJ2-7
clone_size: NA
cdr3_aa: CATSRTSLTHEQYF
cdr3_nt: TGTGCCACCAGCAGAACTAGTCTCACCCACGAGCAGTACTTC

v_call: TRBV19
d_call: NA
j_call: TRBJ2-7
clone_size: NA
cdr3_aa: CASSIASSIEQYF
cdr3_nt: TGTGCCAGTAGTATCGCATCGTCTATCGAGCAGTACTTC

v_call: TRBV7-3
d_call: TRBD1
j_call: TRBJ2-1
clone_size: once
cdr3_aa: CASTTPGGEQFF
cdr3_nt: TGTGCCAGCACCACTCCAGGGGGTGAGCAGTTCTTC

v_call: TRBV19
d_call: TRBD1
j_call: TRBJ2-3
clone_size: few
cdr3_aa: CASSIPRGRDTQYF
cdr3_nt: TGTGCCAGTAGTATACCCAGGGGGAGAGATACGCAGTATTTT

v_call: TRBV6-5
d_call: NA
j_call: TRBJ1-1
clone_size: NA
cdr3_aa: CASRGLTEAFF
cdr3_nt: TGTGCCAGCAGGGGTCTGACAGAAGCTTTCTTT

v_call: TRBV5-1
d_call: NA
j_call: TRBJ1-1
clone_size: NA
cdr3_aa: CASSFSENTEAFF
cdr3_nt: TGCGCCAGCAGCTTTTCAGAGAACACTGAAGCTTTCTTT

v_call: TRBV5-1
d_call: NA
j_call: TRBJ2-3
clone_size: NA
cdr3_aa: CASSPRRAGGDTDTQYF
cdr3_nt: TGCGCCAGCAGCCCCCGGCGGGCAGGTGGGGACACAGATACGCAGTATTTT

v_call: TRBV10-3
d_call: TRBD1
j_call: TRBJ2-7
clone_size: NA
cdr3_aa: CATQGDESYEQYF
cdr3_nt: TGTGCCACACAGGGGGATGAATCCTACGAGCAGTACTTC

v_call: TRBV18
d_call: TRBD1
j_call: TRBJ1-4
clone_size: NA
cdr3_aa: CASSPPDRVAEKLFF
cdr3_nt: TGTGCCAGCTCACCACCGGACAGGGTGGCGGAAAAACTGTTTTTT

v_call: TRBV28
d_call: NA
j_call: TRBJ2-7
clone_size: NA
cdr3_aa: CASRLTFSYEQYF
cdr3_nt: TGTGCCAGCAGGTTGACATTCTCCTACGAGCAGTACTTC

v_call: TRBV21-1
d_call: NA
j_call: TRBJ1-2
clone_size: NA
cdr3_aa: CASSINSGTGLNYGYTF
cdr3_nt: TGTGCCAGCAGCATAAATTCCGGGACAGGACTCAACTATGGCTACACCTTC

v_call: TRBV9
d_call: TRBD2
j_call: TRBJ2-7
clone_size: NA
cdr3_aa: CAGSVYSSGSYEQYF
cdr3_nt: TGTGCCGGCAGCGTATACTCCAGCGGGAGTTACGAGCAGTACTTC

v_call: TRBV5-1
d_call: NA
j_call: TRBJ1-1
clone_size: once
cdr3_aa: CASSLPGLNTEAFF
cdr3_nt: TGCGCCAGCAGCTTGCCAGGGCTGAACACTGAAGCTTTCTTT

v_call: TRBV6-5
d_call: NA
j_call: TRBJ2-7
clone_size: NA
cdr3_aa: CASSYSKLAPVEQYF
cdr3_nt: TGTGCCAGCAGTTACTCGAAGTTGGCACCCGTCGAGCAGTACTTC

v_call: TRBV5-6
d_call: TRBD1
j_call: TRBJ1-5
clone_size: NA
cdr3_aa: CASSYWDREGQPQHF
cdr3_nt: TGTGCCAGCAGCTATTGGGACAGGGAGGGTCAGCCCCAGCATTTT

v_call: TRBV29-1
d_call: NA
j_call: TRBJ1-1
clone_size: NA
cdr3_aa: CSVGSYSVMNTEAFF
cdr3_nt: TGCAGCGTTGGAAGTTACTCGGTCATGAACACTGAAGCTTTCTTT

v_call: TRBV6-5
d_call: NA
j_call: TRBJ2-3
clone_size: NA
cdr3_aa: CASSYAQPGSTDTQYF
cdr3_nt: TGTGCCAGCAGTTACGCCCAACCCGGGAGCACAGATACGCAGTATTTT

v_call: TRBV18
d_call: TRBD1
j_call: TRBJ1-1
clone_size: NA
cdr3_aa: CASSPPLRGQGAKNTEAFF
cdr3_nt: TGTGCCAGCTCACCACCTCTAAGGGGACAGGGGGCCAAGAACACTGAAGCTTTCTTT

v_call: TRBV2
d_call: NA
j_call: TRBJ1-2
clone_size: NA
cdr3_aa: CASLRGGTGYGYTF
cdr3_nt: TGTGCCAGCCTGAGGGGGGGGACGGGCTATGGCTACACCTTC

v_call: TRBV5-6
d_call: TRBD2
j_call: TRBJ2-3
clone_size: NA
cdr3_aa: CASSSGPGGADTQYF
cdr3_nt: TGTGCCAGCAGCTCAGGCCCCGGGGGGGCAGATACGCAGTATTTT

v_call: TRBV11-3
d_call: TRBD1
j_call: TRBJ2-7
clone_size: NA
cdr3_aa: CASSSWDRAYEQYF
cdr3_nt: TGTGCCAGCAGCTCCTGGGACAGGGCCTACGAGCAGTACTTC

v_call: TRBV6-1
d_call: NA
j_call: TRBJ1-4
clone_size: NA
cdr3_aa: CASSQGDYEKLFF
cdr3_nt: TGTGCCAGCAGTCAAGGGGACTATGAAAAACTGTTTTTT

v_call: TRBV7-2
d_call: TRBD1
j_call: TRBJ1-1
clone_size: NA
cdr3_aa: CASSFPRIGGGTEAFF
cdr3_nt: TGTGCCAGCAGCTTCCCGAGAATAGGGGGCGGCACTGAAGCTTTCTTT

v_call: TRBV29-1
d_call: NA
j_call: TRBJ2-1
clone_size: NA
cdr3_aa: CSVDPRRADEQFF
cdr3_nt: TGCAGCGTTGATCCCCGGAGGGCTGATGAGCAGTTCTTC

v_call: TRBV20-1
d_call: NA
j_call: TRBJ2-5
clone_size: NA
cdr3_aa: CSAFWQTQYF
cdr3_nt: TGCAGTGCCTTTTGGCAGACCCAGTACTTC

v_call: TRBV9
d_call: TRBD1
j_call: TRBJ2-7
clone_size: NA
cdr3_aa: CASSVGQGNSYEQYF
cdr3_nt: TGTGCCAGCAGCGTAGGACAGGGGAATTCCTACGAGCAGTACTTC

v_call: TRBV11-3
d_call: TRBD1
j_call: TRBJ2-7
clone_size: NA
cdr3_aa: CASSPRTGQYEQYF
cdr3_nt: TGTGCCAGCAGCCCCCGGACAGGGCAATACGAGCAGTACTTC

v_call: TRBV28
d_call: NA
j_call: TRBJ1-5
clone_size: NA
cdr3_aa: CASSGNRDGNQPQHF
cdr3_nt: TGTGCCAGCAGCGGGAACAGGGACGGCAATCAGCCCCAGCATTTT

v_call: TRBV5-5
d_call: TRBD2
j_call: TRBJ2-7
clone_size: NA
cdr3_aa: CASSFVQREGLYEQYF
cdr3_nt: TGTGCCAGCAGCTTTGTGCAGCGGGAGGGCCTCTACGAGCAGTACTTC

v_call: TRBV4-1
d_call: NA
j_call: TRBJ1-2
clone_size: NA
cdr3_aa: CASSQNRPGSYGYTF
cdr3_nt: TGCGCCAGCAGCCAAAATCGACCGGGGTCCTATGGCTACACCTTC

v_call: TRBV15
d_call: NA
j_call: TRBJ2-7
clone_size: NA
cdr3_aa: CATSRVGGMSAYEQYF
cdr3_nt: TGTGCCACCAGCAGAGTCGGCGGGATGAGCGCCTACGAGCAGTACTTC

v_call: TRBV15
d_call: NA
j_call: TRBJ2-5
clone_size: NA
cdr3_aa: CATSRASSHGETQYF
cdr3_nt: TGTGCCACCAGCAGAGCATCATCCCACGGAGAGACCCAGTACTTC

v_call: TRBV28
d_call: TRBD2
j_call: TRBJ2-7
clone_size: once
cdr3_aa: CASSRVLTSGTYEQYF
cdr3_nt: TGTGCCAGCAGCCGTGTATTGACTAGCGGAACCTACGAGCAGTACTTC

v_call: TRBV10-3
d_call: TRBD1
j_call: TRBJ1-5
clone_size: NA
cdr3_aa: CAISETGQGDVFGQPQHF
cdr3_nt: TGTGCCATCAGTGAGACCGGACAGGGGGATGTATTTGGGCAGCCCCAGCATTTT

v_call: TRBV7-6
d_call: NA
j_call: TRBJ1-4
clone_size: NA
cdr3_aa: CASSLSRNEKLFF
cdr3_nt: TGTGCCAGCAGCTTAAGCAGGAATGAAAAACTGTTTTTT

v_call: TRBV28
d_call: NA
j_call: TRBJ1-2
clone_size: NA
cdr3_aa: CASSLWAGDGYTF
cdr3_nt: TGTGCCAGCAGTTTATGGGCAGGGGATGGCTACACCTTC

v_call: TRBV7-2
d_call: TRBD2
j_call: TRBJ2-7
clone_size: few
cdr3_aa: CASSLIAPASGRVYEQYF
cdr3_nt: TGTGCCAGCAGCTTAATTGCTCCGGCTAGCGGGAGGGTCTACGAGCAGTACTTC

v_call: TRBV30
d_call: TRBD1
j_call: TRBJ2-5
clone_size: NA
cdr3_aa: CAWSARPGQRGETQYF
cdr3_nt: TGTGCCTGGAGTGCCCGGCCGGGACAGAGGGGGGAGACCCAGTACTTC

v_call: TRBV19
d_call: NA
j_call: TRBJ1-2
clone_size: NA
cdr3_aa: CASSIGYTAGVTNYGYTF
cdr3_nt: TGTGCCAGTAGTATAGGGTATACGGCAGGGGTTACTAACTATGGCTACACCTTC

v_call: TRBV7-2
d_call: NA
j_call: TRBJ1-2
clone_size: NA
cdr3_aa: CASTEGWGAGAYGYTF
cdr3_nt: TGTGCCAGCACCGAAGGATGGGGCGCTGGGGCCTATGGCTACACCTTC

v_call: TRBV11-2
d_call: NA
j_call: TRBJ2-3
clone_size: NA
cdr3_aa: CASRPRTSTDTQYF
cdr3_nt: TGTGCCAGCAGACCAAGGACTAGCACAGATACGCAGTATTTT